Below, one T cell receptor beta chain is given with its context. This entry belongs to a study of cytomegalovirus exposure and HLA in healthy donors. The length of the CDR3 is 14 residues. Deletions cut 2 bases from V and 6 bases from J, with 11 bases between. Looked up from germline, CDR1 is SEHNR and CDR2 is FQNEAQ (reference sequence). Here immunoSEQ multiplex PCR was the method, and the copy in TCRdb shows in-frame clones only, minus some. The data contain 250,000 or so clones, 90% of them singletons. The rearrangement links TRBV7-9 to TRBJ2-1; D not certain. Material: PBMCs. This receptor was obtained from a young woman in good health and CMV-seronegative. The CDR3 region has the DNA TGTGCCAGCAGCTTAAACGGTCTTTCCAATGAGCAGTTCTTC. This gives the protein CASSLNGLSNEQFF.